This T cell receptor (beta chain) was sequenced during a study of ipilimumab plus nivolumab after autologous stem cell transplantation. Study overall: The myeloma cohort included high-risk transplant-naive patients and patients relapsing within 3 years of a first autologous transplant.

TCRdb's table, derived via immunoSEQ multiplex PCR, lists solely in-frame clones and lacks some. The table has some 46,000 clones, roughly 84% seen once. A remark on this clone: Its antigen remains unknown.

Overall study findings and caveats: Authors suggest TCR repertoire, Treg phenotype and gut microbiota support further study.

Patients got ipilimumab 1 mg/kg beginning 14 to 28 days post-transplant. Dosing: nivolumab 3 mg/kg IV, weeks 1, 4, 7, 10, then every two weeks to week 26. The specimen comprised PBMCs, sampled in a trial of ipilimumab plus nivolumab as post-transplant consolidation. The clonotype comes from a male donor with multiple myeloma.

The CDR3 nucleotides read TGCGCCAGCAGCTTGGAGACAGCAGGGGATACGCAGTATTTT. Encoded protein: CASSLETAGDTQYF. The chain joins TRBV5-1 to TRBJ2-3; D may be TRBD1 (5 bases). CDR3 length: 14 amino acids. Germline V gene data show CDR1 as SGHRS and CDR2 as YFSETQ. Trimming stripped 0 bases from V and 6 bases from J, with 11 bases between.